Shown below are 12 T cell receptor beta chains from a single sample sequenced in a study of blood T cell repertoires in COVID-19. Sequenced by immunoSEQ multiplex PCR; TCRdb stores in-frame clones only, minus some. Here the sample spans approximately 300,000 clones, 75% to 90% being singletons. The material sequenced was peripheral blood. These receptor sequences come from a woman between 45 and 60 years old who had recovered from COVID-19.

The rearrangement joins TRBV6-6 to TRBJ2-7, with 9 positions matching TRBD1. The CDR3 loop spans 15 amino acids. Germline V gene lookup returns CDR1 MNHNY and CDR2 SVGAGI (reference sequence). V lost 4 bases, J lost 6 bases, and 10 bases stayed unmatched. As DNA, the CDR3 is TGTGCCAGCAGTTCCACAGGGGGCCCCCAGGCCGAGCAGTACTTC. It codes for CASSSTGGPQAEQYF.

The chain uses TRBV6-1 and TRBJ1-1; weak D call: TRBD1 (5 bases). The V gene lost 1 base and the J gene lost 1 base, with 16 bases spanning the gap. Germline CDR1 reads MNHNS; CDR2 reads SASEGT. The CDR3 loop spans 17 amino acids. The CDR3 sequence: CASSEEGFRAQNTEAFF. DNA for the CDR3: TGTGCCAGCAGTGAAGAGGGTTTCAGGGCTCAGAACACTGAAGCTTTCTTT.

The V gene is TRBV7-8, the J gene TRBJ2-7; the match to TRBD2 covers 9 bases. This CDR3 is built from 16 residues. The V segment lost 1 base and the J segment 6 bases; nucleotides outside the gene matches: 10. CDR1 is SGHVS, CDR2 FQNEAQ, per germline. The CDR3 region has the DNA TGTGCCAGCAGCTTAGGGGTTGCGGGAGGGCGGTCCGAGCAGTACTTC. It yields the protein CASSLGVAGGRSEQYF.

The rearrangement links TRBV7-8 to TRBJ2-1; D may be TRBD2 (5 bases). V was pared by 2 bases and J by 10 bases, with 15 bases between. CDR1 is SGHVS and CDR2 is FQNEAQ in the germline V gene. This CDR3 contains 14 residues. CDR3 in DNA: TGTGCCAGCAGCTTAATTCGGTCGGGGAACGAGCAGTTCTTC. It is translated as CASSLIRSGNEQFF.

At least ten counts were recorded for this clone. The V and J genes are TRBV5-1 and TRBJ2-2, with D perhaps matching TRBD1 (5 bases). V was shortened by 1 base and J by 7 bases, with 14 bases between the two germline ends. The CDR3 is 15 residues long. Per germline, CDR1 SGHRS and CDR2 YFSETQ. The CDR3 loop reads CASSLQAGYSGELFF. The DNA for the CDR3 is TGCGCCAGCAGCTTGCAAGCAGGGTATAGCGGGGAGCTGTTTTTT. Combining the CDR3 with reference TRBV5-1 and TRBJ2-2 gives the whole variable domain KAGVTQTPRYLIKTRGQQVTLSCSPISGHRSVSWYQQTPGQGLQFLFEYFSETQRNKGNFPGRFSGRQFSNSRSEMNVSTLELGDSALYLCASSLQAGYSGELFFGEGSRLTVL.

This clone appeared once. This chain uses TRBV5-6 with TRBJ2-2, with 8 bases matching TRBD2. CDR3 length: 15 residues. The V gene end was trimmed by 5 bases and the J gene end by 4 bases; junction bases not matched to a gene: 7. Per germline, CDR1 SGHDT and CDR2 YYEEEE. Here the CDR3 DNA reads TGTGCCAGCAGAAAACGGGGGGGCAGCACCGGGGAGCTGTTTTTT. It encodes CASRKRGGSTGELFF.

CDR3 sequence reads: CASSFGGEKLFF. As DNA, the CDR3 is TGTGCCAGCAGTTTCGGGGGGGAAAAACTGTTTTTT. The J gene is TRBJ1-4, the V gene TRBV12-3 or TRBV12-4; a possible D gene is TRBD1 (5 bases). The length of the CDR3 is 12 residues. The V end lost 3 bases, the J end lost 8 bases, and 7 bases lay between the germline ends.

The V and J genes are TRBV28 and TRBJ1-6; 8 bases are shared with TRBD1. In germline, CDR1 is MDHEN, CDR2 SYDVKM. This CDR3 has 15 amino acids. Trimming cost V 3 bases and J 9 bases; bases outside gene matches: 7. As DNA, the CDR3 is TGTGCCAGCAGTTTTCGCGGACAGGGAGGTTCACCCCTCCACTTT. Protein sequence: CASSFRGQGGSPLHF.

This sequence joins TRBV5-1 and TRBJ2-6; possibly TRBD1 for D (6 bases). Germline CDR1 and CDR2: SGHRS and YFSETQ. This CDR3 is built from 15 residues. The V gene lost 3 bases and the J gene lost 0 bases, with 7 bases spanning the gap. DNA of the CDR3: TGCGCCAGCAGCTCGGACAGCTCTGGGGCCAACGTCCTGACTTTC. The encoded protein is CASSSDSSGANVLTF.

CDR3 coding DNA: TGTGCCAGCAGTTTTGGAGGGGACTACGAGCAGTACTTC. It specifies CASSFGGDYEQYF. The V gene is TRBV12-3 or TRBV12-4, the J gene TRBJ2-7; a possible D gene is TRBD2 (6 bases). Deletions cut 3 bases from V and 3 bases from J, with 9 bases between. This CDR3 region has 13 residues.

The chain couples TRBV5-1 to TRBJ1-1, with TRBD1 matching over 9 bases. Trimming at V came to 3 bases and at J to 4 bases, leaving 4 bases not matched to a gene. The CDR3 spans 14 residues. Germline lookup yields CDR1 SGHRS and CDR2 YFSETQ. In DNA, the CDR3 is TGCGCCAGCAGCTACGGACAGGGGTCCACTGAAGCTTTCTTT. Protein sequence: CASSYGQGSTEAFF.

This clone has a single count. V gene TRBV25-1 combines with J gene TRBJ1-2, with a tentative D call TRBD1 (6 bases). Per germline, CDR1 MGHDK and CDR2 SYGVNS. The CDR3 is 17 residues long. Between the trimmed V and J ends, which lost 1 base and 4 bases, there was a span of 19 bases. This CDR3 is CASSELGATGSSYGYTF. In DNA form, the CDR3 reads TGTGCCAGCAGTGAATTAGGGGCTACAGGGAGTTCCTATGGCTACACCTTC.